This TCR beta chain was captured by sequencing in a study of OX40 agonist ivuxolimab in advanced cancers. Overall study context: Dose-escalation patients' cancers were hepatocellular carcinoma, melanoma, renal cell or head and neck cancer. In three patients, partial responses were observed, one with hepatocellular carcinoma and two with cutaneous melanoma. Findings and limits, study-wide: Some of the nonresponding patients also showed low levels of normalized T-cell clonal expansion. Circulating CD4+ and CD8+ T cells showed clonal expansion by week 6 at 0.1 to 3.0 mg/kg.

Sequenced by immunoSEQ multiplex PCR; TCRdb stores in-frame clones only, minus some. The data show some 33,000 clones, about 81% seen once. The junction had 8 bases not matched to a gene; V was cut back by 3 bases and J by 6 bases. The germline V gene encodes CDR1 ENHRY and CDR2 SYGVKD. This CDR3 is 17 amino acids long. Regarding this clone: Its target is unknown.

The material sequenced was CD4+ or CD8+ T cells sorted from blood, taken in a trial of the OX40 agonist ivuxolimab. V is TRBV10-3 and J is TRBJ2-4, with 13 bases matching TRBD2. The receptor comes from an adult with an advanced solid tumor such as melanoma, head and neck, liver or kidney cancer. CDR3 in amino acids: CAISDLGTSGNGNIQYF. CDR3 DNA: TGTGCCATCAGTGATTTGGGGACTAGCGGGAATGGAAACATTCAGTACTTC.